The clone carrying this TCR beta chain has at least ten counts. This sample stems from a study of response to subunit inactivated influenza vaccine. Germline CDR1 reads SGHAT; CDR2 reads FQDESV (reference sequence). Trimming left V 6 bases short and J 2 bases short, with 9 bases between. CDR3 size: 13 residues. TCRdb re-analysed the RT-PCR reads in MiXCR, keeping a single row per CDR3 protein. The sample includes about 480,000 distinct CDR3 sequences, approximately 9.9% of them seen just once. The chain carries TRBV11-1 and TRBJ2-3, with unresolved D. This TCR derives from a middle-aged man who received an inactivated influenza vaccine. Specimen: PBMCs from blood, collected more than 35 days after vaccination. The CDR3 coding sequence is TGTGCCAGCAGGGACGGATACACAGATACGCAGTATTTT. As protein: CASRDGYTDTQYF.